Below are 30 T cell receptor beta chains sequenced from a single sample in a study of STAT5B mutations in CD4+ large granular lymphocyte leukemia. Sequencing used immunoSEQ multiplex PCR; TCRdb keeps in-frame clones, though not all of them. Among tens of thousands of clones listed, about 77% were seen once. Sequenced input: CD4+ T cells from blood buffy coats. The receptors shown here come from a human donor in good health.

This chain links TRBV4-1 with TRBJ1-4; TRBD1 agrees at 7 bases. The CDR3 contains 17 residues. Germline loops: CDR1 MGHRA, CDR2 YSYEKL. V gave up 0 bases and J gave up 7 bases; unmatched junction bases: 11. As DNA, the CDR3 is TGCGCCAGCAGCCAAGATATGAGGGGGCGGGCCGGTGAAAAACTGTTTTTT. Amino acids: CASSQDMRGRAGEKLFF.

This clone was picked up one time. The DNA for the CDR3 is TGTGCCAGCTCACCAACAAAGACAGGCACAGAAGCTTTCTTT. Amino acid sequence: CASSPTKTGTEAFF. The chain employs TRBV18 and TRBJ1-1, with a possible D match to TRBD1 (6 bases). The CDR3 runs to 14 residues. CDR1 KGHSH and CDR2 LQKENI come from the germline V gene. Trimming removed 2 bases at V and 8 bases at J, with 15 bases between.

V gene TRBV30 combines with J gene TRBJ2-3, with a possible D match to TRBD2 (6 bases). The germline V gene encodes CDR1 GTSNPN and CDR2 SVGIG (reference sequence). The CDR3 spans 11 residues. The V end lost 5 bases, the J end lost 7 bases, and 10 bases lay between the germline ends. CDR3 coding DNA: TGTGCCTGGGTGGGGGGATATACGCAGTATTTT. It is translated as CAWVGGYTQYF.

The chain is built from TRBV19 and TRBJ2-5; a possible D gene is TRBD2 (6 bases). This CDR3 is built from 14 residues. Germline lookup yields CDR1 LNHDA and CDR2 SQIVND (reference sequence). The germline V and J ends were trimmed by 5 bases and 5 bases, with 15 bases remaining between them. The CDR3 loop reads CASSARGTGETQYF. The CDR3 coding sequence is TGTGCCAGTAGTGCCCGGGGGACGGGGGAGACCCAGTACTTC.

V usage is TRBV27 and J usage is TRBJ2-5, with TRBD1 identical over 10 bases. After removal of 7 bases from V and 4 bases from J, the junction contained 3 bases not matched to a gene. This CDR3 has 13 residues. In germline, CDR1 is MNHEY, CDR2 SMNVEV (reference sequence). In nucleotides, the CDR3 is TGTGCCAGCATCGACAGGGGGCGAGAGACCCAGTACTTC. This encodes CASIDRGRETQYF.

V usage is TRBV5-1 and J usage is TRBJ2-3; 7 bases are a match to TRBD1. The V gene end was trimmed by 3 bases and the J gene end by 1 base; junction bases not matched to a gene: 5. This CDR3 comprises 15 residues. In germline, CDR1 is SGHRS, CDR2 YFSETQ. For the CDR3, the DNA is TGCGCCAGCAGCTACTACGGACAGGGCACAGATACGCAGTATTTT. The encoded protein is CASSYYGQGTDTQYF.

V gene TRBV7-6 combines with J gene TRBJ2-5, with 10 bases fitting TRBD1. The germline gives CDR1 SGHVS, CDR2 FNYEAQ. Unmatched junction bases numbered 4, after V lost 4 bases and J lost 5 bases. CDR3 length: 14 amino acids. The CDR3 sequence: CASSSGQGVETQYF. The DNA of the CDR3 is TGTGCCAGCAGCTCAGGACAGGGGGTGGAGACCCAGTACTTC.

The rearrangement links TRBV23-1 to TRBJ1-3, with D possibly TRBD1 on 6 matching bases. TRBV23-1 belongs to the ORF category, with a function that is uncertain. Trimming removed 10 bases from V and 1 base from J, with 20 bases in between. This CDR3 is built from 16 residues. DNA for the CDR3: TGCGCCACCCAAGACCTGCAGGGGAGGTCTGGAAACACCATATATTTT. It translates to CATQDLQGRSGNTIYF.

This chain connects TRBV5-4 to TRBJ2-3; 12 nucleotides agree with TRBD2. CDR1 and CDR2 (germline): SGHNT, YYREEE (reference sequence). V was clipped by 3 bases and J by 2 bases; unmatched bases: 7. The CDR3 spans 17 residues. For the CDR3, the DNA is TGTGCCAGCAGCTCTGGGACTAGCGGGCGTAACACAGATACGCAGTATTTT. This gives the protein CASSSGTSGRNTDTQYF.

This chain joins TRBV15 and TRBJ2-3, with 11 bases that match TRBD2. From germline, CDR1 is LNHNV and CDR2 YYDKDF (reference sequence). Losses at the gene ends were 0 bases for V and 5 bases for J; bases not matched to a gene: 7. This CDR3 region has 17 residues. The CDR3 region is CATSRDLLAGGGDTQYF. CDR3 in DNA: TGTGCCACCAGCAGAGATCTCCTAGCGGGGGGAGGAGATACGCAGTATTTT.

The chain has TRBV4-2 and TRBJ2-3, with 7 bases aligning to TRBD2. V dropped 1 base and J dropped 0; count of bases not matched to a gene: 4. CDR1 is LGHNA, CDR2 YNFKEQ, per germline. This CDR3 is built from 16 residues. CDR3 DNA: TGTGCCAGCAGCCAAGCGCGCGGGGGTAGCACAGATACGCAGTATTTT. This encodes CASSQARGGSTDTQYF.

The gene calls are TRBV11-2 and TRBJ1-1, with D perhaps TRBD1 (6 bases). The CDR3 is made up of 15 amino acids. From germline, CDR1 is SGHAT and CDR2 FQNNGV. The V end was cut by 2 bases, the J end by 7 bases, with 17 bases between. The CDR3 reads CASSLKGGGTIEAFF. CDR3 sequence (DNA): TGTGCCAGCAGCTTAAAAGGGGGAGGAACGATTGAAGCTTTCTTT.

This sequence joins TRBV19 and TRBJ2-1, with D perhaps matching TRBD1 (6 bases). CDR3 length: 13 amino acids. Trimming left V 5 bases short and J 10 bases short, with 15 bases between. Germline V gene data show CDR1 as LNHDA and CDR2 as SQIVND (reference sequence). The CDR3 DNA reads as TGTGCCAGTAGTTTCCTCTCCGGGACAGAGCAGTTCTTC. It yields the protein CASSFLSGTEQFF.

In its sample, this clone was seen a few times. The J gene is TRBJ1-5, the V gene TRBV19, with D perhaps matching TRBD1 (5 bases). Between the trimmed V and J ends, which lost 4 bases and 7 bases, there was a span of 14 bases. Germline-derived CDR1 and CDR2 are LNHDA and SQIVND (reference sequence). The length of the CDR3 is 14 residues. CDR3 sequence reads: CASSTQGLEQPQHF. The CDR3 coding sequence is TGTGCCAGTAGTACCCAGGGCCTAGAACAGCCCCAGCATTTT. Full variable domain (outside the CDR3, taken from reference TRBV19 and TRBJ1-5): DGGITQSPKYLFRKEGQNVTLSCEQNLNHDAMYWYRQDPGQGLRLIYYSQIVNDFQKGDIAEGYSVSREKKESFPLTVTSAQKNPTAFYLCASSTQGLEQPQHFGDGTRLSIL.

The V and J genes are TRBV6-5 and TRBJ2-5; no clear D. The DNA end favors TRBJ2-7, so the J call may be wrong. This CDR3 spans 14 amino acids. CDR1 MNHEY and CDR2 SVGAGI come from the germline V gene. CDR3 in amino acids: CASRTLAVPYEQYF. The CDR3 DNA follows: TGTGCCAGCAGAACCCTCGCGGTTCCCTACGAGCAGTACTTC.

The DNA of the CDR3 is TGTGCCAGTAGTATCTCTGTGGCTAATGAGCAGTTCTTC. Translating it yields CASSISVANEQFF. The V gene is TRBV19, the J gene TRBJ2-1, with D hard to call. V lost 3 bases, J lost 7 bases, and 10 bases lay in between. The CDR3 runs to 13 residues. CDR1 LNHDA and CDR2 SQIVND come from the germline V gene (reference sequence).

This clone turned up a few times. This chain uses TRBV18 with TRBJ2-5; D unresolved. Between the trimmed V and J ends, which lost 4 bases and 5 bases, there was a span of 11 bases. Germline values: CDR1 KGHSH, CDR2 LQKENI. The CDR3 covers 13 residues. The CDR3 nucleotides read TGTGCCAGCTCACTTGACCGAAGGGAGACCCAGTACTTC. It encodes CASSLDRRETQYF.

CDR3 amino acids: CASSEYWQGKETQYF. Here the CDR3 DNA reads TGTGCCAGCAGTGAATATTGGCAGGGGAAAGAGACCCAGTACTTC. The rearrangement uses TRBV25-1 and TRBJ2-5; D may be TRBD1 (6 bases). The V gene's germline CDR1 is MGHDK and CDR2 SYGVNS. V lost 0 bases and J 3 bases, leaving 11 bases between the germline ends. This CDR3 region has 15 residues. Full variable domain (remainder filled in from reference TRBV25-1 and TRBJ2-5): EADIYQTPRYLVIGTGKKITLECSQTMGHDKMYWYQQDPGMELHLIHYSYGVNSTEKGDLSSESTVSRIRTEHFPLTLESARPSHTSQYLCASSEYWQGKETQYFGPGTRLLVL.

This chain connects TRBV5-1 to TRBJ2-7; 10 bases align to TRBD1. CDR1 and CDR2 (germline): SGHRS, YFSETQ. This CDR3 spans 16 amino acids. Trimming took 4 bases from V and 7 from J; bases not matched to a gene: 14. CDR3 nucleotides: TGCGCCAGCAGCCCTTTTTCGGGACAGGGGCCGAAAGAGCAGTACTTC. Translated: CASSPFSGQGPKEQYF.

This sequence joins TRBV25-1 and TRBJ1-4; the D gene is possibly TRBD1 (5 bases). The germline V and J ends were trimmed by 4 bases and 2 bases, with 11 bases remaining between them. The CDR3 is 15 amino acids. The germline V gene encodes CDR1 MGHDK and CDR2 SYGVNS. The CDR3, as DNA: TGTGCCAGCAGTGGGACACTTGGGACTAATGAAAAACTGTTTTTT. This sequence encodes CASSGTLGTNEKLFF.

This sequence joins TRBV21-1 and TRBJ2-1; the DNA was not compared with TRBD2, the D call given in the table. TRBV21-1 is termed a pseudogene. This CDR3 spans 18 amino acids. The CDR3 is CASSLQPGFRSSYNEQFF. CDR3 coding DNA: TGTGCCAGCAGCCTTCAACCCGGGTTTAGGAGCTCCTACAATGAGCAGTTCTTC.

The J gene is TRBJ2-3, the V gene TRBV18, with 10 positions matching TRBD2. Germline-derived CDR1 and CDR2 are KGHSH and LQKENI. This CDR3 is 16 amino acids long. V shed 3 bases, J shed 2 bases, and the junction held 5 bases outside the gene matches. In nucleotides, the CDR3 is TGTGCCAGCTCACCCCCTAGCGGGGGACACACAGATACGCAGTATTTT. This translates into CASSPPSGGHTDTQYF. Filled out from reference TRBV18 and TRBJ2-3, the complete variable domain reads NAGVMQNPRHLVRRRGQEARLRCSPMKGHSHVYWYRQLPEEGLKFMVYLQKENIIDESGMPKERFSAEFPKEGPSILRIQQVVRGDSAAYFCASSPPSGGHTDTQYFGPGTRLTVL.

This chain links TRBV19 with TRBJ1-1; tentative D call: TRBD1 (5 bases). The CDR3 contains 14 residues. The germline V gene has CDR1 LNHDA and CDR2 SQIVND (reference sequence). Trimming removed 7 bases at V and 2 bases at J, with 14 bases between. The CDR3 sequence: CASNSGRGNTEAFF. CDR3 bases: TGTGCCAGTAATTCTGGGAGGGGCAACACTGAAGCTTTCTTT.

The chain couples TRBV15 to TRBJ2-2, with D hard to call. CDR1 and CDR2 (germline): LNHNV, YYDKDF (reference sequence). This CDR3 is built from 13 residues. Trimming removed 0 bases at V and 6 bases at J, with 5 bases between. CDR3 nucleotide sequence: TGTGCCACCAGCAGAGATCGATCCGGGGAGCTGTTTTTT. This sequence encodes CATSRDRSGELFF.

The chain combines TRBV5-1 with TRBJ2-1; D is unresolved. In germline, CDR1 is SGHRS, CDR2 YFSETQ. CDR3 length: 16 residues. Trimming shortened V by 0 bases and J by 2 bases, and 12 bases separated the two germline ends. CDR3 in amino acids: CASSLAPVEAYNEQFF. The CDR3, as DNA: TGCGCCAGCAGCTTGGCTCCGGTAGAAGCCTACAATGAGCAGTTCTTC. The whole variable domain, filled in from reference TRBV5-1 and TRBJ2-1, reads KAGVTQTPRYLIKTRGQQVTLSCSPISGHRSVSWYQQTPGQGLQFLFEYFSETQRNKGNFPGRFSGRQFSNSRSEMNVSTLELGDSALYLCASSLAPVEAYNEQFFGPGTRLTVL.

The chain uses TRBV4-1 and TRBJ1-5, with D tentatively TRBD1 (5 bases). V was clipped by 4 bases and J by 2 bases, with 21 bases between them. This CDR3 has 18 amino acids. In germline, CDR1 is MGHRA, CDR2 YSYEKL. This chain's CDR3 is CASSLDLVKVRGNQPQHF. CDR3 nucleotides: TGCGCCAGCAGCCTTGATTTGGTAAAAGTCAGGGGCAATCAGCCCCAGCATTTT.

The chain carries TRBV27 and TRBJ2-7, with 8 bases matching TRBD1. Germline values: CDR1 MNHEY, CDR2 SMNVEV (reference sequence). This CDR3 region has 17 residues. V lost 6 bases to trimming and J lost 1 base; unmatched junction nucleotides: 14. The CDR3 sequence is CASSRPPGQGRSYEQYF. The CDR3 nucleotides are TGTGCCAGCAGCCGCCCCCCCGGACAGGGACGGTCCTACGAGCAGTACTTC.

This clone was recorded once. The gene calls are TRBV28 and TRBJ2-7; perhaps D is TRBD1 or TRBD2 (6 bases each). V was shortened by 7 bases and J by 1 base, with 17 bases between the two germline ends. The length of the CDR3 is 15 residues. Germline values: CDR1 MDHEN, CDR2 SYDVKM. CDR3: CASTLGGLGSYEQYF. The CDR3 nucleotides are TGTGCCAGCACCCTAGGGGGGCTTGGGTCCTACGAGCAGTACTTC.

The rearrangement uses TRBV11-2 and TRBJ2-7; no clear D gene. Germline assignment: CDR1 SGHAT and CDR2 FQNNGV. Trimming took 1 base from V and 3 from J, leaving 4 bases between them. The CDR3 covers 12 residues. CDR3 protein: CASSLGFYEQYF. In nucleotides, the CDR3 is TGTGCCAGCAGCTTAGGGTTCTACGAGCAGTACTTC.

The chain couples TRBV9 to TRBJ1-2; D is unclear. Trimming shortened V by 6 bases and J by 6 bases, and 18 bases separated the two germline ends. This CDR3 region has 14 residues. The germline V gene has CDR1 SGDLS and CDR2 YYNGEE. The CDR3: CASTFRKREDGYTF. The CDR3 DNA sequence: TGTGCCAGCACCTTCCGGAAGAGGGAGGATGGCTACACCTTC.